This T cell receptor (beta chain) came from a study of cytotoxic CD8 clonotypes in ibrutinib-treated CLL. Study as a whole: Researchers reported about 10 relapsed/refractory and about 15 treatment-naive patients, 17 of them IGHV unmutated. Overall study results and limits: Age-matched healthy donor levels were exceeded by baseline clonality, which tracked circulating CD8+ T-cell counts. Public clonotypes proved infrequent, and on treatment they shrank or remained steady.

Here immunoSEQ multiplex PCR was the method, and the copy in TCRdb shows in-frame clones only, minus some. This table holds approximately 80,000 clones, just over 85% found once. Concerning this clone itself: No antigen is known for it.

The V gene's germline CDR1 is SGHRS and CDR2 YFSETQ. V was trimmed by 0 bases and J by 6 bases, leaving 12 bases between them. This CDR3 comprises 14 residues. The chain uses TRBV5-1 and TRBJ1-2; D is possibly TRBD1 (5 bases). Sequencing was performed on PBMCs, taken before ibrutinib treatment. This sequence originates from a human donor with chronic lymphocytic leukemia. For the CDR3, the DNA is TGCGCCAGCAGCTTGGACCAGGGTGAAGATGGCTACACCTTC. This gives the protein CASSLDQGEDGYTF.